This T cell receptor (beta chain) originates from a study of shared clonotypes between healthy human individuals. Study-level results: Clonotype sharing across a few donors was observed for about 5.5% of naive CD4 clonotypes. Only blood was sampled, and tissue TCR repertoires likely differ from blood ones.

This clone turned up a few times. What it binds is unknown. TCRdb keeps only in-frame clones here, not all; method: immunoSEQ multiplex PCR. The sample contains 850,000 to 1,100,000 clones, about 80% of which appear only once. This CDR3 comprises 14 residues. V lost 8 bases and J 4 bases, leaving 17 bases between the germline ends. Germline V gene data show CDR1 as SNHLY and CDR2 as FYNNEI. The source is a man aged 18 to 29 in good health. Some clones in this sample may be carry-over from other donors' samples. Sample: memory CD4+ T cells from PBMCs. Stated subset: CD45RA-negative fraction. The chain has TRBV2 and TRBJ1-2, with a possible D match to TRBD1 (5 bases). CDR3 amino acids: CASVLGRTFYGYTF. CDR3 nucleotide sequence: TGTGCCAGCGTTCTGGGGCGTACTTTCTATGGCTACACCTTC.